The 6 T cell receptor beta chains given below trace back to one sample, sequenced in a study of shared clonotypes between healthy human individuals. CD45RO negativity and positive selection for CCR7 defined naive CD8 cells, a population that excluded terminally differentiated effector memory CD45RA+ cells. Produced via immunoSEQ multiplex PCR; TCRdb's table is partial and in-frame only. In the table there are 550,000 to 750,000 clones, around 95% of which are singletons. Input material: naive CD8+ T cells sorted from blood. All receptors derive from a woman under 40 in good health.

The gene calls are TRBV6-5 and TRBJ2-5; a weak D match, TRBD2 (6 bases). V lost 6 bases and J lost 1, with 9 bases in between. The germline gives CDR1 MNHEY, CDR2 SVGAGI. The CDR3 consists of 13 residues. Here the CDR3 reads CASSVAAQETQYF. DNA of the CDR3: TGTGCCAGCAGCGTAGCGGCCCAAGAGACCCAGTACTTC.

J is TRBJ2-1 and V is TRBV28; TRBD2 might be the D (5 bases). Trimming left V 3 bases short and J 9 bases short, with 9 bases between. CDR1 is MDHEN, CDR2 SYDVKM, per germline. This CDR3 spans 12 amino acids. The CDR3: CASSFSVAEQFF. Here the CDR3 DNA reads TGTGCCAGCAGTTTTAGCGTGGCTGAGCAGTTCTTC. The full variable domain, rest sourced from reference TRBV28 and TRBJ2-1, is DVKVTQSSRYLVKRTGEKVFLECVQDMDHENMFWYRQDPGLGLRLIYFSYDVKMKEKGDIPEGYSVSREKKERFSLILESASTNQTSMYLCASSFSVAEQFFGPGTRLTVL.

This clone was recorded once. This sequence joins TRBV7-9 and TRBJ2-3, with 11 bases aligning to TRBD2. CDR3 length: 16 amino acids. With 6 bases clipped from V and 2 bases from J, the junction kept 7 bases outside the gene matches. Germline CDR1 SEHNR, CDR2 FQNEAQ (reference sequence). The CDR3 loop is CASSYGTSGFTDTQYF. CDR3 bases: TGTGCCAGCAGTTATGGGACTAGCGGCTTCACAGATACGCAGTATTTT. Using reference TRBV7-9 and TRBJ2-3 for the parts outside the CDR3, the full variable domain is DTGVSQNPRHKITKRGQNVTFRCDPISEHNRLYWYRQTLGQGPEFLTYFQNEAQLEKSRLLSDRFSAERPKGSFSTLEIQRTEQGDSAMYLCASSYGTSGFTDTQYFGPGTRLTVL.

There are a few counts of this clone. The chain joins TRBV7-3 to TRBJ2-2; 7 bases fit TRBD2. Per the germline V gene, CDR1 is SGHTA and CDR2 is FQGTGA. V lost 8 bases to trimming and J lost 4 bases; unmatched junction nucleotides: 4. The CDR3 runs 13 residues. DNA for the CDR3: TGTGCCAGCGCGGGAGTGGTCACCGGGGAGCTGTTTTTT. Protein: CASAGVVTGELFF.

V gene TRBV15 combines with J gene TRBJ2-3, with 8 bases fitting TRBD2. J was trimmed by 0 bases and V by 3 bases; bases with no gene match: 5. The V gene's germline CDR1 is LNHNV and CDR2 YYDKDF (reference sequence). CDR3 length equals 16 residues. CDR3 DNA: TGTGCCACCAGCAGGAGGACTAGCCAAAGCACAGATACGCAGTATTTT. It specifies CATSRRTSQSTDTQYF.

Concerning this clone: Other DNA sequences in the sample encode the same CDR3. The J gene is TRBJ1-1, the V gene TRBV7-9, with D unclear. CDR3 length: 12 amino acids. The V end lost 5 bases, the J end lost 5 bases, and 9 bases lay between the germline ends. Per the germline V gene, CDR1 is SEHNR and CDR2 is FQNEAQ (reference sequence). CDR3: CASSDGDTEAFF. The DNA of the CDR3 is TGTGCCAGCAGCGATGGGGATACTGAAGCTTTCTTT.